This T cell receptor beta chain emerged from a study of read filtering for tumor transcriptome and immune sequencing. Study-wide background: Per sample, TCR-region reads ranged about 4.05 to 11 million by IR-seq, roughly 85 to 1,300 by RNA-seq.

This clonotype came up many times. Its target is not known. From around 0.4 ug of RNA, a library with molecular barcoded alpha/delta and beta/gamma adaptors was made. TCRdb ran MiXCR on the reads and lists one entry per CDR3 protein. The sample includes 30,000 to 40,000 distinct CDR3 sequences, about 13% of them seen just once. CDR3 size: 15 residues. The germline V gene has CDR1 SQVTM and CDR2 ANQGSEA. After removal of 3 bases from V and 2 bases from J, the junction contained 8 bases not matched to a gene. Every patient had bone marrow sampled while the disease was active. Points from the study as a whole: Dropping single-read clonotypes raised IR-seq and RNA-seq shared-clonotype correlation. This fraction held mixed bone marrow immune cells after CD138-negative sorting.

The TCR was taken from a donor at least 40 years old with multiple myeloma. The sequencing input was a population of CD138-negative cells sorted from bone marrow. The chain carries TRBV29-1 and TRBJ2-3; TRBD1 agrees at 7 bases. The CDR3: CSVDKGARNTDTQYF. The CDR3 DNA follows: TGCAGCGTTGACAAGGGGGCGCGGAACACAGATACGCAGTATTTT.